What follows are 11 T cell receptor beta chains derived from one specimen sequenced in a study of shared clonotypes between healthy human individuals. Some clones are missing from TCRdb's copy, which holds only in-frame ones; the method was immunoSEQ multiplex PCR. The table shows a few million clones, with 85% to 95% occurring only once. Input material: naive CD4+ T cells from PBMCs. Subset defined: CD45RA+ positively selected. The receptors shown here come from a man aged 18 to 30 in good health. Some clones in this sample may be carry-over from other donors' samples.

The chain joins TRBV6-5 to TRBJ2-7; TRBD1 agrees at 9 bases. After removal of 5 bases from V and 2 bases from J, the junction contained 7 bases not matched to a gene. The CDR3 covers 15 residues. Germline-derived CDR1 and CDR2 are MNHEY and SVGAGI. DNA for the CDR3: TGTGCCAGCAGTCCGCACGGGGACAGGGCCTACGAGCAGTACTTC. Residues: CASSPHGDRAYEQYF.

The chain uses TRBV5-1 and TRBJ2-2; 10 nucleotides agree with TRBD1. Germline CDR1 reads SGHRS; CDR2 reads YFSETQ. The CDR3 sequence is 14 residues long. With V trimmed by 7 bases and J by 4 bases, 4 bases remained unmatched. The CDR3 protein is CASGTGEFTGELFF. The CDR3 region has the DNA TGCGCCAGCGGGACAGGGGAATTCACCGGGGAGCTGTTTTTT.

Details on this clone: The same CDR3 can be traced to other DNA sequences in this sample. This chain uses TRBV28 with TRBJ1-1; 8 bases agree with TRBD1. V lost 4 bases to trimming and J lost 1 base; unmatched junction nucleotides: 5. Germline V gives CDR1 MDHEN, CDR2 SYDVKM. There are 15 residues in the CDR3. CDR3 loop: CASSSQGAGNTEAFF. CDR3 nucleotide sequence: TGTGCCAGCAGTTCGCAGGGGGCGGGGAACACTGAAGCTTTCTTT.

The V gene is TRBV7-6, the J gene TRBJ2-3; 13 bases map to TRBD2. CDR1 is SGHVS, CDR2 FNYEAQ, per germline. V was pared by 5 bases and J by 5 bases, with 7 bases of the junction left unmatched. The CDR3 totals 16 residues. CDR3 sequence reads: CASSPWTSGSRDTQYF. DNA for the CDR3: TGTGCCAGCAGCCCGTGGACTAGCGGGAGTAGAGATACGCAGTATTTT.

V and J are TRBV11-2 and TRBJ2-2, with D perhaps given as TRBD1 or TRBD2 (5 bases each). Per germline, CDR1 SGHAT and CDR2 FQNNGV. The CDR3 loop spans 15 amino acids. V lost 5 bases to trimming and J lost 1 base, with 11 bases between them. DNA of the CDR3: TGTGCCAGCAGCCCGGGACGGCTGAACACCGGGGAGCTGTTTTTT. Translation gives CASSPGRLNTGELFF. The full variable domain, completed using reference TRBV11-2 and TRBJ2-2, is EAGVAQSPRYKIIEKRQSVAFWCNPISGHATLYWYQQILGQGPKLLIQFQNNGVVDDSQLPKDRFSAERLKGVDSTLKIQPAKLEDSAVYLCASSPGRLNTGELFFGEGSRLTVL.

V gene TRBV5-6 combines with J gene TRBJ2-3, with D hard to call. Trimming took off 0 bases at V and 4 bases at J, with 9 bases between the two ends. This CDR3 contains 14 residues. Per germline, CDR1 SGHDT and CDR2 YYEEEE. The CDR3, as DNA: TGTGCCAGCAGCTTGGACAGTAGGGCAGATACGCAGTATTTT. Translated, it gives CASSLDSRADTQYF.

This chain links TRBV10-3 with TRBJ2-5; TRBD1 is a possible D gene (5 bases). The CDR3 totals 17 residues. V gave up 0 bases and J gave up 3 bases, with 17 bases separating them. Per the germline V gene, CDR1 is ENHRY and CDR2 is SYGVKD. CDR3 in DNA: TGTGCCATCAGTGAGTCGATTTGGGCTACAGGAAAAGAGACCCAGTACTTC. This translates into CAISESIWATGKETQYF.

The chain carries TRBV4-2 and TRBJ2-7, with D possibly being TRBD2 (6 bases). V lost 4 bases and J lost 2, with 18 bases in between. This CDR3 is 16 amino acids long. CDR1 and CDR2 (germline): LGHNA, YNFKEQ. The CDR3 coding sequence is TGTGCCAGCAGCCTCCCGGAGGGGAAGCAGGCCTACGAGCAGTACTTC. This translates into CASSLPEGKQAYEQYF.

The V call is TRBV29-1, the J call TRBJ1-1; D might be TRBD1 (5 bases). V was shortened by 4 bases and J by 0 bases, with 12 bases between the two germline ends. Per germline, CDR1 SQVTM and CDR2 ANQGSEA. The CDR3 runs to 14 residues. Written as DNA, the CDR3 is TGCAGCGTTGTGACAGAACTCATGAACACTGAAGCTTTCTTT. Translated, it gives CSVVTELMNTEAFF.

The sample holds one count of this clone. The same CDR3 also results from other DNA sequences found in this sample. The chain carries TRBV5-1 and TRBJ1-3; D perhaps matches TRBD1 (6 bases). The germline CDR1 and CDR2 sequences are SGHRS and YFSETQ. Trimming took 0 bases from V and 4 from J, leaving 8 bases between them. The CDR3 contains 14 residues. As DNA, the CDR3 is TGCGCCAGCAGCTTGGCAGGGGTCGGAAACACCATATATTTT. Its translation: CASSLAGVGNTIYF.

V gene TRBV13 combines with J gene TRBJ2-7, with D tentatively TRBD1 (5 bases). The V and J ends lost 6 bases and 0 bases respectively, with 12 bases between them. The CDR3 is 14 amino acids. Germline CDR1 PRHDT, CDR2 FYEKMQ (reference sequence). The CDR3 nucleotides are TGTGCCAGCAGTCAACAGGTCAGCTCCTACGAGCAGTACTTC. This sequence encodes CASSQQVSSYEQYF. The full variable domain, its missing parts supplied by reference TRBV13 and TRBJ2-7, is AAGVIQSPRHLIKEKRETATLKCYPIPRHDTVYWYQQGPGQDPQFLISFYEKMQSDKGSIPDRFSAQQFSDYHSELNMSSLELGDSALYFCASSQQVSSYEQYFGPGTRLTVT.